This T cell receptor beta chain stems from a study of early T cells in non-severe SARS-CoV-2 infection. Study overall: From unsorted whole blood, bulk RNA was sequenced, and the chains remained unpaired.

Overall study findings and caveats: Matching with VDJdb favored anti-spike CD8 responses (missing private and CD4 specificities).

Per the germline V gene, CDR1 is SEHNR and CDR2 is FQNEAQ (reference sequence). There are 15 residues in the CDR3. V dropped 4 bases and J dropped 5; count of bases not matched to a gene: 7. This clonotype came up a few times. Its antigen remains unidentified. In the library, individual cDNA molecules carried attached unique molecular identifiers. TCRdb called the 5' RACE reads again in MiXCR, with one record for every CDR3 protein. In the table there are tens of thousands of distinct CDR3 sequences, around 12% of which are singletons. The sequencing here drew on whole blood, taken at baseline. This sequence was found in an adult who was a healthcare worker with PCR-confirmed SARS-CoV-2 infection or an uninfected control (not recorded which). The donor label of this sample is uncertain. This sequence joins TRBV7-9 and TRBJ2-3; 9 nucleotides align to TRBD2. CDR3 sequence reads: CASSSGGSGGDTQYF. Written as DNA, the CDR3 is TGTGCCAGCAGCTCCGGTGGTAGCGGGGGAGATACGCAGTATTTT. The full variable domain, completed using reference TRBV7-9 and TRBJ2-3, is DTGVSQNPRHKITKRGQNVTFRCDPISEHNRLYWYRQTLGQGPEFLTYFQNEAQLEKSRLLSDRFSAERPKGSFSTLEIQRTEQGDSAMYLCASSSGGSGGDTQYFGPGTRLTVL.